Shown below are 15 T cell receptor beta chains from a single sample sequenced in a study of CXCR3-negative and CXCR3-positive naive CD8 T cells. The study made its TRB cDNA libraries by 5' RACE, adding UMI labels. TCRdb reprocessed the 5' RACE reads; each CDR3 protein has one entry and no DNA is given. The sample data list 45,000 to 70,000 distinct CDR3 sequences. Sequencing was performed on memory CD8+ T cells from blood. These receptors were collected from a human donor in good health. Some clones in this sample may be carry-over from other donors' samples.

The chain is built from TRBV7-6 and TRBJ2-7; TCRdb designates TRBD1, a call that cannot be tested without DNA. CDR1 is SGHVS and CDR2 is FNYEAQ in the germline V gene. This CDR3 is 15 amino acids long. CDR3 loop: CASSSSTDTTYEQYF.

V and J are TRBV5-1 and TRBJ2-7; checking the TCRdb D call of TRBD1 is not possible without DNA. CDR1 and CDR2 (germline): SGHRS, YFSETQ. This CDR3 region has 16 residues. CDR3 amino acids: CASSLSSGTPAYEQYF.

The V call is TRBV7-9, the J call TRBJ2-3; checking the TCRdb D call of TRBD2 is not possible without DNA. This CDR3 comprises 14 residues. Germline lookup yields CDR1 SEHNR and CDR2 FQNEAQ (reference sequence). CDR3 sequence reads: CATLLGLGTDTQYF.

The chain joins TRBV29-1 to TRBJ2-1. The CDR3 has 11 residues. Per germline, CDR1 SQVTM and CDR2 ANQGSEA. The CDR3 loop reads CSVEDLWEQFF.

This clonotype is medium-sized by frequency. The CDR3 sequence: CATSDPLAGATDTQYF. This chain connects TRBV24-1 to TRBJ2-3; as DNA is missing, the TRBD2 call by TCRdb cannot be tested. Germline-derived CDR1 and CDR2 are KGHDR and SFDVKD. This CDR3 has 16 amino acids.

The chain employs TRBV11-3 and TRBJ2-1. This CDR3 has 15 amino acids. The V gene's germline CDR1 is SGHNT and CDR2 YENEEA. The CDR3 sequence is CASSPEESPYNEQFF. Looking up the rest from reference TRBV11-3 and TRBJ2-1 gives the full variable domain: EAGVVQSPRYKIIEKKQPVAFWCNPISGHNTLYWYLQNLGQGPELLIRYENEEAVDDSQLPKDRFSAERLKGVDSTLKIQPAELGDSAVYLCASSPEESPYNEQFFGPGTRLTVL.

The rearrangement links TRBV9 to TRBJ1-2; TCRdb calls TRBD1, which cannot be checked without DNA. Per the germline V gene, CDR1 is SGDLS and CDR2 is YYNGEE. The CDR3 consists of 19 residues. CDR3 loop: CASSRNKDGWDRGQRGYTF.

J is TRBJ2-5 and V is TRBV4-2; TCRdb designates TRBD2, a call that cannot be tested without DNA. The CDR3 has 17 residues. The V gene's germline CDR1 is LGHNA and CDR2 YNFKEQ. The CDR3 reads CASSQDASGGPGQTQYF.

The chain employs TRBV15 and TRBJ1-2; TCRdb designates TRBD1, a call that cannot be tested without DNA. Germline lookup yields CDR1 LNHNV and CDR2 YYDKDF (reference sequence). CDR3 length: 13 residues. The CDR3 here is CATSTDSNYGYTF. Supplemented by reference TRBV15 and TRBJ1-2, the full variable domain reads DAMVIQNPRYQVTQFGKPVTLSCSQTLNHNVMYWYQQKSSQAPKLLFHYYDKDFNNEADTPDNFQSRRPNTSFCFLDIRSPGLGDTAMYLCATSTDSNYGYTFGSGTRLTVV.

This chain connects TRBV3-1 to TRBJ2-5; as DNA is missing, the TRBD2 call by TCRdb cannot be tested. Germline V gene data show CDR1 as LGHDT and CDR2 as YNNKEL (reference sequence). The CDR3 spans 11 residues. CDR3 in amino acids: CASSPGLALRF.

Its frequency marks this clonotype as medium-sized. The chain links TRBV6-6 to TRBJ1-1. The CDR3 is 12 amino acids. Germline assignment: CDR1 MNHNY and CDR2 SVGAGI (reference sequence). CDR3 sequence reads: CASRLPDGEAFF.

V usage is TRBV29-1 and J usage is TRBJ2-2. Germline V gene lookup returns CDR1 SQVTM and CDR2 ANQGSEA. The CDR3 spans 12 residues. This CDR3 is CSVEDLPGELFF.

The rearrangement joins TRBV20-1 to TRBJ2-2; TCRdb lists TRBD2, though no DNA is available to test this call. CDR1 and CDR2 (germline): DFQATT, SNEGSKA (reference sequence). The length of the CDR3 is 16 residues. This CDR3 reads CSARDLGRENTGELFF.

V is TRBV6-5 and J is TRBJ2-2; the TRBD2 assignment by TCRdb is unverifiable without DNA. There are 13 residues in the CDR3. Looked up from germline, CDR1 is MNHEY and CDR2 is SVGAGI. CDR3 protein: CASSYRATGELFF.

The chain links TRBV4-3 to TRBJ2-1; no DNA is available, so the TRBD1 call from TCRdb remains unchecked. Per germline, CDR1 LGHNA and CDR2 YSLEER. The CDR3 sequence is 15 residues long. CDR3 sequence: CASSHDRGAYNEQFF.